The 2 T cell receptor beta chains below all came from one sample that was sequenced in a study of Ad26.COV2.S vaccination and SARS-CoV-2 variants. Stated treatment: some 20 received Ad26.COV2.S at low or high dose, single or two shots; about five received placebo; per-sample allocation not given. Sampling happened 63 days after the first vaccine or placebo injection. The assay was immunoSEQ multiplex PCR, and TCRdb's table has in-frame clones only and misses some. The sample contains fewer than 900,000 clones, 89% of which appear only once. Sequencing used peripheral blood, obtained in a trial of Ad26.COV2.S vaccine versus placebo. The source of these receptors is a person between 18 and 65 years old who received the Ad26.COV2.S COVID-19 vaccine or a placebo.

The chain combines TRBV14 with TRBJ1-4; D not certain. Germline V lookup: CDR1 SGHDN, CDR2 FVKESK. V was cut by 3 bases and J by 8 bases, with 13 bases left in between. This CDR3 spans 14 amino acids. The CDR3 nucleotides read TGTGCCAGCAGCCATAAGGGCATTCTCGAAAAACTGTTTTTT. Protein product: CASSHKGILEKLFF.

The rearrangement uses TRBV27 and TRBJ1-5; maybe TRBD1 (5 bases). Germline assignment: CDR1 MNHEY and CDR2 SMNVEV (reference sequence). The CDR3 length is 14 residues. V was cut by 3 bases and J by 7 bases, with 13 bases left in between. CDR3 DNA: TGTGCCAGCAGTTTTAAGCAGGGTCCCCAGCCCCAGCATTTT. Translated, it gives CASSFKQGPQPQHF.